Below, one T cell receptor (beta chain) is given with its context. The sample is drawn from a study of blood T cell repertoires in COVID-19. Trimming stripped 0 bases from V and 2 bases from J, with 13 bases between. The CDR3 is made up of 16 amino acids. Germline V CDR1 and CDR2: MGHRA, YSYEKL. Authors' methods: Nucleated cell number was recorded as an estimate derived from reference gene primer amplification. Sequencing used immunoSEQ multiplex PCR; TCRdb keeps in-frame clones, though not all of them. V and J calls and clone size come straight from that table; D and trimming were deduced from the DNA. This table holds some 200,000 clones, under 90% found once.

The sequence derives from a man older than 75 with acute or convalescent COVID-19. The sequencing sample was made of peripheral blood. The V and J genes are TRBV4-1 and TRBJ2-5, with D uncertain. CDR3 in amino acids: CASSQDFTAVQETQYF. In DNA form, the CDR3 reads TGCGCCAGCAGCCAAGATTTCACGGCGGTACAAGAGACCCAGTACTTC.